The sequence of this TCR beta chain was determined in a study of primary melanoma T cells and metastatic recurrence. Germline assignment: CDR1 MNHGY and CDR2 SAAAGT. With 5 bases removed from V and 1 base from J, the gap between germline ends came to 21 bases. The CDR3 covers 17 residues. This table comes from immunoSEQ multiplex PCR, and its TCRdb copy is limited to in-frame clones, with some not included. The sample has roughly 1,000 clones; 70% to 90% are singletons. The count of this clone is one. The rearrangement links TRBV6-8 to TRBJ2-7; D perhaps matches TRBD2 (5 bases). The sequenced sample was melanoma tumor tissue. This receptor was taken from a human donor with melanoma. In DNA form, the CDR3 reads TGTGCCAGCAGTCCTTCAGGCGGAGGAGCCGGATCCTACGAGCAGTACTTC. Translated, it gives CASSPSGGGAGSYEQYF.